A selection of T cell receptor beta chains follows, all from one sample in a study of blood T cell repertoires in COVID-19. Assay used: immunoSEQ multiplex PCR; TCRdb lists only in-frame clones, some missing. The sample yields 150,000 to 200,000 clones, 85% seen once. Sequencing input: peripheral blood. These receptor sequences come from a human donor with acute or convalescent COVID-19. The donor label of this sample is uncertain. The CDR3 runs from the conserved cysteine through the conserved F or W. The order of the fields is clone size, J gene, CDR3 length, D gene, V gene, CDR3 DNA, CDR3 protein. D genes are given only for firm matches. Clone size is stated in some rows and not others, as once, few, many or a class when expanded.

.	TRBJ1-2	11	.	TRBV20-1	TGCAGTGACAGCGCGGGTTTCGGCTACACCTTC	CSDSAGFGYTF
.	TRBJ1-1	13	.	TRBV2	TGTGCCAGCAGTGAAGTTAGGGGTGCTGAAGCTTTCTTT	CASSEVRGAEAFF
.	TRBJ1-5	14	.	TRBV27	TGTGCCAGCAGTTTTCAGGGGCGGAATCAGCCCCAGCATTTT	CASSFQGRNQPQHF
few	TRBJ1-1	13	TRBD1	TRBV7-3	TGTGCCAGTATACAGGGGCCGAACACTGAAGCTTTCTTT	CASIQGPNTEAFF
.	TRBJ1-5	13	.	TRBV19	TGTGCCAGTAGTATAGATCGGGATCAGCCCCAGCATTTT	CASSIDRDQPQHF
.	TRBJ1-4	16	TRBD1	TRBV5-1	TGCGCCAGCAGCCCTGGGGACAGGGGGCGAAGTGAAAAACTGTTTTTT	CASSPGDRGRSEKLFF
.	TRBJ2-7	16	.	TRBV7-2	TGTGCCAGCAGCTTATTAGGGGGGGCTGACTCCTACGAGCAGTACTTC	CASSLLGGADSYEQYF
.	TRBJ1-2	15	.	TRBV5-3	TGTGCCAGAAGCTTGCCCCCAGCGGACTTCTATGGCTACACCTTC	CARSLPPADFYGYTF
.	TRBJ1-4	12	.	TRBV5-1	TGCGCCAGCAGCTTGGACACTGAAAAACTGTTTTTT	CASSLDTEKLFF
.	TRBJ2-4	18	TRBD2	TRBV7-8	TGTGCCAGCAGCTTCTGGACTAGCGGGGCGGTAGCCAAAAACATTCAGTACTTC	CASSFWTSGAVAKNIQYF
.	TRBJ1-5	14	.	TRBV6-5	TGTGCCAGCATTAGGTCAGGGGACCATCAGCCCCAGCATTTT	CASIRSGDHQPQHF
.	TRBJ1-2	17	.	TRBV9	TGTGCCAGCAGCCCCTCGGAAGCGGTGGCGGTCGCTTATGGCTACACCTTC	CASSPSEAVAVAYGYTF
.	TRBJ2-5	15	TRBD2	TRBV7-2	TGTGCCAGCAGCTCTGTAGCGGGGGCGGGGGAGACCCAGTACTTC	CASSSVAGAGETQYF
.	TRBJ1-3	13	.	TRBV29-1	TGCAGCGTTGTTCCCAGCTCTGGAAACACCATATATTTT	CSVVPSSGNTIYF
few	TRBJ1-6	16	TRBD1	TRBV6-1	TGTGCCAGCAGTGAATTAGCTCGACAGGGGAGCTCACCCCTCCACTTT	CASSELARQGSSPLHF
.	TRBJ2-5	16	TRBD2	TRBV6-5	TGTGCCAGCAGTTCCGGGACTAGCGGGTTTGCGGAGACCCAGTACTTC	CASSSGTSGFAETQYF
.	TRBJ1-1	15	.	TRBV2	TGTGCCAGCAGTGAAGCTCCGACACTCAACACTGAAGCTTTCTTT	CASSEAPTLNTEAFF
once	TRBJ1-5	15	TRBD1	TRBV6-5	TGTGCCAGCAGGAATTCGTACAGGGGGTACCAGCCCCAGCATTTT	CASRNSYRGYQPQHF
.	TRBJ1-6	15	.	TRBV11-2	TGTGCCAGCAGCTTAGATCGGAACAGAAATTCACCCCTCCACTTT	CASSLDRNRNSPLHF
.	TRBJ2-2	18	TRBD2	TRBV4-2	TGTGCCAGCAGCCGCCCGACTAGCGGGGGGGCCCTAACCGGGGAGCTGTTTTTT	CASSRPTSGGALTGELFF
.	TRBJ2-7	17	TRBD2	TRBV4-1	TGCGCCAGCAGCCAAGATCGTGGGCTAGCGGGGGCCTTGGAGCAGTACTTC	CASSQDRGLAGALEQYF
.	TRBJ1-5	14	TRBD1	TRBV7-9	TGTGCCAGCAGCAGGGACAGAGAAAATCAGCCCCAGCATTTT	CASSRDRENQPQHF
.	TRBJ2-3	13	.	TRBV7-8	TGTGCCAGTAGGACTACCAGCACAGATACGCAGTATTTT	CASRTTSTDTQYF
.	TRBJ1-1	15	.	TRBV5-1	TGCGCCAGCAGCTTCTGGAACAGGGTAGGCACTGAAGCTTTCTTT	CASSFWNRVGTEAFF
.	TRBJ1-1	15	.	TRBV9	TGTGCCAGCAGCGTAGGGGCCCTCCAAGGGGCTGAAGCTTTCTTT	CASSVGALQGAEAFF
few	TRBJ1-2	14	.	TRBV4-2	TGTGCCAGCTATTCCTCGGCGGGGACGAAGGGCTACACCTTC	CASYSSAGTKGYTF
.	TRBJ1-6	16	.	TRBV5-1	TGCGCCAGCAGACCGGGGCTTGGGGGACTCTACTCACCCCTCCACTTT	CASRPGLGGLYSPLHF